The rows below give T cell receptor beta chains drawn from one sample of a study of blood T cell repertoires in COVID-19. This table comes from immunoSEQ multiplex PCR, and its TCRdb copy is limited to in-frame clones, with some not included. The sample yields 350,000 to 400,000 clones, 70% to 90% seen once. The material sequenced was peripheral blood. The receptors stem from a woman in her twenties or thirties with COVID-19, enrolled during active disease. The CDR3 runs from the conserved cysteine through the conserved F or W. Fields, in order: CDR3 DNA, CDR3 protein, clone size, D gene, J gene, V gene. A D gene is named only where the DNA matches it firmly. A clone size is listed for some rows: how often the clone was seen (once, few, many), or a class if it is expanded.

TGCAGCGTTGTGGGGACTAGCGGGGGTTGGAATACGCAGTATTTT,CSVVGTSGGWNTQYF,NA,TRBD2,TRBJ2-3,TRBV29-1
TGCGCCAGCAGCCAAGATAAGGGGATTGGTGGCTACACCTTC,CASSQDKGIGGYTF,NA,NA,TRBJ1-2,TRBV4-3
TGTGCCAGCAGCTCATCTACAGGGGAGGGCTACACCTTC,CASSSSTGEGYTF,few,TRBD1,TRBJ1-2,TRBV7-2
TGTGCCAGCAGAGTTAGAATAGGACAAGTAGAGCAGTACTTC,CASRVRIGQVEQYF,once,NA,TRBJ2-7,TRBV27
TGTGCCAGCAGTTACGCGGGACTAGCTAACACCGGGGAGCTGTTTTTT,CASSYAGLANTGELFF,NA,TRBD2,TRBJ2-2,TRBV6-2/TRBV6-3
TGTGCCAGCAGCTTAGGCCTAGCGGGGGAGGAGACCCAGTACTTC,CASSLGLAGEETQYF,NA,TRBD2,TRBJ2-5,TRBV7-9
TGTGCCAGTAGCCCCACAGATACGCAGTATTTT,CASSPTDTQYF,once,NA,TRBJ2-3,TRBV25-1
TGTGCCAGCAGCTTCCTGGGACAGGGGATTTTAGAGACCCAGTACTTC,CASSFLGQGILETQYF,NA,TRBD1,TRBJ2-5,TRBV13
TGTGCCTGGAGAAGGAGGGGTGGAAACACCATATATTTT,CAWRRRGGNTIYF,NA,NA,TRBJ1-3,TRBV30
TGTGCCAGCAGCTCACCTGACAGGGCGAAGATAGCTAACTATGGCTACACCTTC,CASSSPDRAKIANYGYTF,once,TRBD1,TRBJ1-2,TRBV11-2
TGCAGCGTTGGGGGGCCGACGGCCCCTAATGAAAAACTGTTTTTT,CSVGGPTAPNEKLFF,NA,NA,TRBJ1-4,TRBV29-1
TGTGCCAGTAGTCGACAGGGTGGGACTAATGAAAAACTGTTTTTT,CASSRQGGTNEKLFF,once,TRBD1,TRBJ1-4,TRBV19
TGTGCCTGGACAAAGGCCGGGAATCAGCCCCAGCATTTT,CAWTKAGNQPQHF,NA,NA,TRBJ1-5,TRBV30
TGTGCCAGCTCACCACCTCAGGGGATAGAGACCCAGTACTTC,CASSPPQGIETQYF,NA,NA,TRBJ2-5,TRBV18
TGCAGTGCTAGTTGGCTAGCGGGAGGAAAAGGGCAAGAGACCCAGTACTTC,CSASWLAGGKGQETQYF,NA,TRBD2,TRBJ2-5,TRBV20-1